The clone carrying this T cell receptor beta chain was observed many times. Its specificity is unknown. The sample belongs to a study of T cells in Graves' hyperthyroidism and ophthalmopathy. The TCR beta CDR3 regions underwent amplification using RNA transcripts as the source. HTBI primers were used for first-round RT-PCR of the TCR CDR3. TCRdb processed the multiplex PCR reads anew with MiXCR; each CDR3 protein has one entry. The sample includes some 510,000 distinct CDR3 sequences, roughly 20% of them seen just once. Study-level results: Ophthalmopathy, which appeared later, was predicted by the model a median approximately 6 months before onset.

Exclusion criteria comprised uncontrolled infection, other autoimmune disease, pregnancy or lactation. Each 10 ml fresh peripheral blood draw supplied the PBMCs. V lost 1 base and J lost 8, with 17 bases in between. The CDR3 extends over 15 amino acids. Looked up from germline, CDR1 is SGHTA and CDR2 is FQGNSA. The gene calls are TRBV7-2 and TRBJ1-2; weak D call: TRBD1 (5 bases). The sequenced sample consisted of blood. This TCR came from a young man with Graves' hyperthyroidism. The CDR3 sequence is CASSLGAWDPRGYTF. DNA for the CDR3: TGTGCCAGCAGCTTAGGGGCGTGGGACCCTCGCGGCTACACCTTC.